The 24 T cell receptor beta chains given below trace back to one sample, sequenced in a study of shared clonotypes between healthy human individuals. Only in-frame clones appear in the TCRdb table, and some are missing; sequencing was by immunoSEQ multiplex PCR. The table includes 850,000 to 1,200,000 clones, about 74% detected once. Sequencing input: memory CD4+ T cells sorted from blood. The subset is: CD45RA-negative fraction. All receptors derive from a man in his late teens or twenties in good health.

To note about this clone: One junction end disagrees with the germline gene, perhaps due to a read error. V usage is TRBV7-7 and J usage is TRBJ2-5; D is ambiguous. Germline V gene data show CDR1 as SSHAT and CDR2 as FNYEAQ (reference sequence). CDR3 length equals 13 residues. The CDR3 spells CASSFDSGETQYF. The CDR3 nucleotides are TGTGCTAGCAGCTTCGACTCTGGGGAGACCCAGTACTTC.

J is TRBJ1-2 and V is TRBV15, with 9 bases matching TRBD1. V shed 0 bases, J shed 8 bases, and the junction held 4 bases outside the gene matches. CDR3 size: 14 residues. CDR1 LNHNV and CDR2 YYDKDF come from the germline V gene (reference sequence). This chain's CDR3 is CATSRDATGGGYTF. The CDR3 DNA sequence: TGTGCCACCAGCAGAGATGCGACAGGGGGAGGCTACACCTTC.

The V and J genes are TRBV4-1 and TRBJ2-4; D unresolved. Germline V CDR1 and CDR2: MGHRA, YSYEKL. V was shortened by 5 bases and J by 8 bases, with 25 bases between the two germline ends. This CDR3 region has 17 residues. In DNA form, the CDR3 reads TGCGCCAGCAGCTCTGCCGAGGCAGATCCTAGAAGGGACATTCAGTACTTC. Its protein is CASSSAEADPRRDIQYF.

Concerning this clone: The same CDR3 can be traced to other DNA sequences in this sample. CDR3 bases: TGCGCCAGCAGCTTGGCGGGGCTCAATCAGCCCCAGCATTTT. This gives the protein CASSLAGLNQPQHF. The chain links TRBV5-1 to TRBJ1-5; maybe TRBD1 (5 bases). The CDR3 is made up of 14 amino acids. CDR1 and CDR2 from the germline V gene are SGHRS and YFSETQ. V was pared by 0 bases and J by 3 bases, with 7 bases between.

The CDR3, as DNA: TGTGCCAGCAGTCTAGATGGGGGGTCGGGGAAACTGTTTTTT. Its translation: CASSLDGGSGKLFF. This sequence joins TRBV27 and TRBJ2-2; D perhaps matches TRBD2 (6 bases). Germline V lookup: CDR1 MNHEY, CDR2 SMNVEV (reference sequence). The CDR3 length is 14 residues. Between the trimmed V and J ends, which lost 5 bases and 14 bases, there was a span of 21 bases.

The rearrangement uses TRBV14 and TRBJ2-1, with a tentative D call TRBD1 (6 bases). Trimming cost V 5 bases and J 0 bases, with 11 bases left between them. The CDR3 extends over 15 amino acids. Germline loops: CDR1 SGHDN, CDR2 FVKESK. As DNA, the CDR3 is TGTGCCAGCAGCGCGAACAGGGCCTCCTACAATGAGCAGTTCTTC. Its translation: CASSANRASYNEQFF. The whole variable domain, filled in from reference TRBV14 and TRBJ2-1, reads EAGVTQFPSHSVIEKGQTVTLRCDPISGHDNLYWYRRVMGKEIKFLLHFVKESKQDESGMPNNRFLAERTGGTYSTLKVQPAELEDSGVYFCASSANRASYNEQFFGPGTRLTVL.

The CDR3 region is CASSFQGTTEAFF. The CDR3 region has the DNA TGTGCCAGCAGCTTTCAGGGGACCACTGAAGCTTTCTTT. V gene TRBV7-3 combines with J gene TRBJ1-1, with D possibly being TRBD1 (6 bases). V was clipped by 3 bases and J by 4 bases, with 9 bases between them. CDR1 is SGHTA, CDR2 FQGTGA, per germline. This CDR3 comprises 13 residues.

In regard to this clone: One end of the junction is discordant with germline, which a read error may explain. V usage is TRBV7-7 and J usage is TRBJ2-5; TRBD2 agrees at 16 bases. The CDR3 covers 16 residues. Per the germline V gene, CDR1 is SSHAT and CDR2 is FNYEAQ (reference sequence). This CDR3 reads CASSQGLAGGQETQYF. CDR3 DNA: TGTGCTAGCAGCCAGGGACTAGCGGGGGGGCAAGAGACCCAGTACTTC.

This clone was detected only once. The V gene is TRBV4-1, the J gene TRBJ1-3; no definite D call. Germline V lookup: CDR1 MGHRA, CDR2 YSYEKL. V lost 1 base and J 1 base, leaving 14 bases between the germline ends. The CDR3 runs 17 residues. The DNA of the CDR3 is TGCGCCAGCAGCCAAGGGCGGGCTAGAAGATCTGGAAACACCATATATTTT. This codes for CASSQGRARRSGNTIYF.

V and J are TRBV28 and TRBJ1-5; weak D call: TRBD1 (6 bases). The CDR3 spans 14 residues. From germline, CDR1 is MDHEN and CDR2 SYDVKM. The V end was cut by 6 bases, the J end by 2 bases, with 11 bases between. Here the CDR3 DNA reads TGTGCCAGCAGGCTTTCAGGGGGCAATCAGCCCCAGCATTTT. It yields the protein CASRLSGGNQPQHF.

The gene calls are TRBV6-6 and TRBJ1-2, with 9 bases fitting TRBD1. The CDR3 totals 14 residues. Germline V gene data show CDR1 as MNHNY and CDR2 as SVGAGI (reference sequence). Trimming cost V 3 bases and J 4 bases; bases outside gene matches: 3. CDR3 amino acids: CASSYETGGYGYTF. The CDR3 nucleotides are TGTGCCAGCAGTTATGAGACAGGGGGCTATGGCTACACCTTC.

Comment on this clone: Other DNA variants within this sample encode the same CDR3. The chain combines TRBV30 with TRBJ2-3; 10 nucleotides agree with TRBD2. Germline CDR1 reads GTSNPN; CDR2 reads SVGIG (reference sequence). The J segment lost 1 base and the V segment lost 2 bases, leaving 0 bases of the junction unmatched. The CDR3 is 14 residues long. The CDR3: CAWSLAGGTDTQYF. CDR3 coding DNA: TGTGCCTGGAGTCTAGCGGGAGGCACAGATACGCAGTATTTT. Full variable domain (outside the CDR3, taken from reference TRBV30 and TRBJ2-3): SQTIHQWPATLVQPVGSPLSLECTVEGTSNPNLYWYRQAAGRGLQLLFYSVGIGQISSEVPQNLSASRPQDRQFILSSKKLLLSDSGFYLCAWSLAGGTDTQYFGPGTRLTVL.

The chain links TRBV6-5 to TRBJ1-1; possible D gene TRBD1, 5 bases. Germline V CDR1 and CDR2: MNHEY, SVGAGI. The V end lost 1 base, the J end lost 1 base, and 10 bases lay between the germline ends. The CDR3 is made up of 15 amino acids. The CDR3 nucleotides read TGTGCCAGCAGTTACTACGGGCAGGGGAACACTGAAGCTTTCTTT. This encodes CASSYYGQGNTEAFF.

The chain links TRBV6-1 to TRBJ2-2; 12 bases map to TRBD2. The CDR3 sequence is 15 residues long. V was clipped by 8 bases and J by 6 bases; unmatched bases: 7. Germline CDR1 reads MNHNS; CDR2 reads SASEGT. The CDR3 reads CASLRLAGASGELFF. DNA for the CDR3: TGTGCCAGCCTAAGACTAGCGGGAGCTTCCGGGGAGCTGTTTTTT.

This clone was seen many times. The chain has TRBV7-3 and TRBJ2-7; D not resolved. Per germline, CDR1 SGHTA and CDR2 FQGTGA. Trimming shortened V by 5 bases and J by 0 bases, and 14 bases separated the two germline ends. The CDR3 length is 15 residues. CDR3 nucleotides: TGTGCCAGCAGCGATCTCGGTAGGAGCTCCTACGAGCAGTACTTC. Residues: CASSDLGRSSYEQYF.

Regarding this clone: The likely explanation is a read error, given a far larger clone one base away. Additional DNA sequences in this sample encode the identical CDR3. The J gene is TRBJ1-1, the V gene TRBV18; D is possibly TRBD1 (6 bases). With 3 bases removed from V and 3 bases from J, the gap between germline ends came to 8 bases. The germline CDR1 and CDR2 sequences are KGHSH and LQKENI. This CDR3 spans 13 amino acids. The CDR3 coding sequence is TGTGCCAGCTCACCGAACAGGGACACTGAAGCTTTCTTT. Translation: CASSPNRDTEAFF.

This clone was observed a few times. V gene TRBV30 combines with J gene TRBJ1-1; 8 bases are a match to TRBD1. Germline CDR1 and CDR2: GTSNPN and SVGIG (reference sequence). This CDR3 is built from 12 residues. Trimming cost V 2 bases and J 6 bases; bases outside gene matches: 2. CDR3 amino acids: CAWSLQGAEAFF. For the CDR3, the DNA is TGTGCCTGGAGTCTACAGGGGGCTGAAGCTTTCTTT.

This chain joins TRBV18 and TRBJ2-3, with D possibly matching TRBD2 (6 bases). Trimming pared 0 bases from V and 3 bases from J, leaving 13 bases between. CDR1 is KGHSH and CDR2 is LQKENI in the germline V gene. The CDR3 length is 16 residues. CDR3 sequence (DNA): TGTGCCAGCTCACCACCGAAAGGCGGGGTGACAGATACGCAGTATTTT. Protein sequence: CASSPPKGGVTDTQYF.

The chain links TRBV29-1 to TRBJ2-6; 9 bases agree with TRBD1. J was trimmed by 0 bases and V by 4 bases; bases with no gene match: 4. Germline V CDR1 and CDR2: SQVTM, ANQGSEA. The CDR3 is 16 amino acids. The CDR3 sequence is CSVAGQGGSGANVLTF. The CDR3, as DNA: TGCAGCGTTGCGGGACAGGGAGGCTCTGGGGCCAACGTCCTGACTTTC.

The V gene is TRBV7-9, the J gene TRBJ2-5; 7 bases are shared with TRBD2. Trimming cost V 6 bases and J 5 bases; bases outside gene matches: 6. The CDR3 is made up of 13 amino acids. In germline, CDR1 is SEHNR, CDR2 FQNEAQ (reference sequence). The CDR3 reads CASSWEGRETQYF. The CDR3 DNA reads TGTGCCAGCAGTTGGGAGGGCCGGGAGACCCAGTACTTC.

The rearrangement links TRBV7-2 to TRBJ2-2; D tentatively reads TRBD1 or TRBD2 (5 bases each). CDR3 length: 17 amino acids. Germline CDR1 is SGHTA and CDR2 is FQGNSA. The V end was cut by 2 bases, the J end by 0 bases, with 13 bases between. As DNA, the CDR3 is TGTGCCAGCAGCTTATCCGTCGGGGCAGCGAACACCGGGGAGCTGTTTTTT. Translated: CASSLSVGAANTGELFF.

This chain joins TRBV2 and TRBJ1-5, with TRBD1 as a possible D gene (5 bases). The CDR3 totals 14 residues. Germline lookup yields CDR1 SNHLY and CDR2 FYNNEI. Trimming cost V 4 bases and J 5 bases, with 12 bases left between them. CDR3 amino acids: CASSGQGGDQPQHF. The CDR3 DNA sequence: TGTGCCAGCAGTGGCCAGGGAGGTGATCAGCCCCAGCATTTT. The full variable domain, rest sourced from reference TRBV2 and TRBJ1-5, is EPEVTQTPSHQVTQMGQEVILRCVPISNHLYFYWYRQILGQKVEFLVSFYNNEISEKSEIFDDQFSVERPDGSNFTLKIRSTKLEDSAMYFCASSGQGGDQPQHFGDGTRLSIL.

The chain combines TRBV29-1 with TRBJ1-2; no clear D gene. CDR3 length equals 14 residues. The germline CDR1 and CDR2 sequences are SQVTM and ANQGSEA. V was shortened by 7 bases and J by 0 bases, with 15 bases between the two germline ends. DNA of the CDR3: TGCAGCGCTTTGGCGGGGAGTACTAACTATGGCTACACCTTC. This translates into CSALAGSTNYGYTF.

The V call is TRBV19, the J call TRBJ2-7, with 11 bases that match TRBD1. The V segment lost 3 bases and the J segment 2 bases; nucleotides outside the gene matches: 3. This CDR3 region has 15 residues. Germline loops: CDR1 LNHDA, CDR2 SQIVND (reference sequence). The CDR3 coding sequence is TGTGCCAGTAGTATTAGGACAGGGGGCCCCTACGAGCAGTACTTC. It is translated as CASSIRTGGPYEQYF.